These 25 T cell receptor beta chains originate from one sample sequenced in a study of T-cell reconstitution after alpha-beta-depleted transplantation in children. Unique molecular identifiers were incorporated during preparation of the TCRbeta library. In TCRdb, the PCR reads were re-called with MiXCR into one record per CDR3 protein. The sample has about 540,000 distinct CDR3 sequences; around 18% are singletons. Sequenced material: PBMCs from the stem cell graft donor, taken from the stem cell graft. These receptor sequences come from a human donor who donated a stem cell graft to a child with acute lymphoblastic leukemia.

This clonotype came up a few times. CDR3 DNA: TGCGCCAGCAGCTGGACGGGGAGTAGAGAAGCTTTCTTT. It codes for CASSWTGSREAFF. This chain connects TRBV5-1 to TRBJ1-1; no reliable D call. V lost 3 bases, J lost 8 bases, and 14 bases lay in between. Germline V CDR1 and CDR2: SGHRS, YFSETQ. This CDR3 comprises 13 residues.

Worth noting for this clonotype: One end of the junction does not line up with germline, which may come from a read error. CDR3 sequence: CASIQAPGYTEAFF. CDR3 DNA: TGCGCCAGCATCCAAGCCCCGGGATACACTGAAGCTTTCTTT. The V gene is TRBV4-1, the J gene TRBJ1-1; D gene ambiguous. This CDR3 spans 14 amino acids. The germline V gene encodes CDR1 MGHRA and CDR2 YSYEKL.

In this sample, this clonotype turned up a few times. The chain has TRBV5-1 and TRBJ2-1; D unclear. With 4 bases removed from V and 0 bases from J, the gap between germline ends came to 8 bases. The CDR3 contains 14 residues. Germline assignment: CDR1 SGHRS and CDR2 YFSETQ. CDR3 region: CASSPDLSYNEQFF. DNA for the CDR3: TGCGCCAGCAGCCCTGATCTCTCCTACAATGAGCAGTTCTTC.

The rearrangement uses TRBV7-8 and TRBJ1-3; D is unclear. V lost 5 bases to trimming and J lost 3 bases, with 8 bases between them. From germline, CDR1 is SGHVS and CDR2 FQNEAQ. This CDR3 contains 13 residues. The CDR3 DNA sequence: TGTGCCAGCAGCCCCGACATTGGAAACACCATATATTTT. This gives the protein CASSPDIGNTIYF.

The rearrangement uses TRBV20-1 and TRBJ1-2, with D possibly being TRBD1 (6 bases). CDR1 is DFQATT and CDR2 is SNEGSKA in the germline V gene (reference sequence). The CDR3 has 15 amino acids. Trimming shortened V by 2 bases and J by 3 bases, and 16 bases separated the two germline ends. CDR3 nucleotides: TGCAGTGCTAGAATACTGGGGGCGCCGCACTATGGCTACACCTTC. Its protein product is CSARILGAPHYGYTF.

The sample holds a few counts of this clonotype. This chain connects TRBV5-1 to TRBJ2-5, with D perhaps TRBD1 or TRBD2 (5 bases each). Germline V gene lookup returns CDR1 SGHRS and CDR2 YFSETQ. Trimming removed 7 bases at V and 1 base at J, with 14 bases between. CDR3 length equals 14 residues. CDR3 loop: CASGRKGTQETQYF. The CDR3 bases are TGCGCCAGCGGGCGGAAGGGGACCCAAGAGACCCAGTACTTC.

The chain links TRBV25-1 to TRBJ1-5; D unresolved. Germline CDR1 and CDR2: MGHDK and SYGVNS. The CDR3 totals 16 residues. V lost 5 bases and J lost 2, with 16 bases in between. The CDR3 nucleotides read TGTGCCAGCAGTCCCTATCTCTGGGAGGGCAATCAGCCCCAGCATTTT. This codes for CASSPYLWEGNQPQHF.

The chain is built from TRBV20-1 and TRBJ2-3; 10 bases are shared with TRBD2. Trimming removed 3 bases from V and 6 bases from J; junction bases left unmatched: 6. Looked up from germline, CDR1 is DFQATT and CDR2 is SNEGSKA (reference sequence). The CDR3 consists of 14 residues. DNA for the CDR3: TGCAGTGCTAGTCTAGCGGGAGTACCCGATACGCAGTATTTT. Translating gives CSASLAGVPDTQYF.

Concerning this clonotype: Compared with germline, one end of the junction differs, possibly owing to a read error. The chain uses TRBV7-3 and TRBJ1-2, with D perhaps matching TRBD1 (6 bases). This CDR3 has 15 residues. Germline V gene sequence: CDR1 SGHTA, CDR2 FQGTGA. CDR3 loop: CASSPRTDPNNGYTF. The CDR3 region has the DNA TGTGCCAGCAGCCCCCGGACAGATCCTAACAATGGCTACACCTTC.

This clonotype was recorded at least ten times. The rearrangement joins TRBV11-3 to TRBJ2-3, with 10 nucleotides matching TRBD2. This CDR3 region has 15 residues. With 5 bases clipped from V and 3 bases from J, the junction kept 5 bases outside the gene matches. The V gene's germline CDR1 is SGHNT and CDR2 YENEEA. DNA of the CDR3: TGTGCCAGCAGCGTAGCGGGAGGAAGGACAGATACGCAGTATTTT. Protein sequence: CASSVAGGRTDTQYF. The full variable domain, rest sourced from reference TRBV11-3 and TRBJ2-3, is EAGVVQSPRYKIIEKKQPVAFWCNPISGHNTLYWYLQNLGQGPELLIRYENEEAVDDSQLPKDRFSAERLKGVDSTLKIQPAELGDSAVYLCASSVAGGRTDTQYFGPGTRLTVL.

The CDR3 nucleotides read TGCGCCAGCAGGAATGGTACAGTTACTGAAGCTTTCTTT. Its protein product is CASRNGTVTEAFF. This chain joins TRBV5-1 and TRBJ1-1; D is ambiguous. V lost 5 bases to trimming and J lost 5 bases, with 13 bases between them. Germline V gives CDR1 SGHRS, CDR2 YFSETQ. This CDR3 spans 13 amino acids. Full variable domain (missing parts from reference TRBV5-1 and TRBJ1-1): KAGVTQTPRYLIKTRGQQVTLSCSPISGHRSVSWYQQTPGQGLQFLFEYFSETQRNKGNFPGRFSGRQFSNSRSEMNVSTLELGDSALYLCASRNGTVTEAFFGQGTRLTVV.

This clonotype was found a few times. The V gene is TRBV4-2, the J gene TRBJ1-2; perhaps TRBD1 as D (5 bases). V lost 0 bases, J lost 4 bases, and 12 bases lay in between. Germline-derived CDR1 and CDR2 are LGHNA and YNFKEQ. The CDR3 runs to 15 residues. CDR3 nucleotides: TGTGCCAGCAGCCAAGAGCCAGGGAAGAGCTATGGCTACACCTTC. It codes for CASSQEPGKSYGYTF.

The chain couples TRBV7-2 to TRBJ2-7, with D perhaps TRBD1 (6 bases). The CDR3 is made up of 15 amino acids. Trimming pared 5 bases from V and 0 bases from J, leaving 14 bases between. Germline CDR1 is SGHTA and CDR2 is FQGNSA. CDR3: CASSASGQYSYEQYF. CDR3 nucleotides: TGTGCCAGCAGCGCTAGTGGACAGTACTCCTACGAGCAGTACTTC.

The sample holds a few counts of this clonotype. The rearrangement joins TRBV5-1 to TRBJ2-5; 12 bases match TRBD2. Trimming removed 8 bases from V and 5 bases from J; junction bases left unmatched: 7. Germline lookup yields CDR1 SGHRS and CDR2 YFSETQ. The CDR3 covers 14 residues. The CDR3, as DNA: TGCGCCAGTACTACTAGCGGGAGGTCGGAGACCCAGTACTTC. It is translated as CASTTSGRSETQYF.

The gene calls are TRBV29-1 and TRBJ2-7; the D gene is possibly TRBD2 (6 bases). The CDR3 length is 14 residues. Germline-derived CDR1 and CDR2 are SQVTM and ANQGSEA. Between the trimmed V and J ends, which lost 3 bases and 3 bases, there was a span of 15 bases. This CDR3 is CSVDTGTGDYEQYF. Written as DNA, the CDR3 is TGCAGCGTTGACACCGGGACTGGGGACTACGAGCAGTACTTC.

In this sample, this clonotype turned up once. The germline gene is not matched at one end of the junction; a read error may be the cause. The chain combines TRBV11-2 with TRBJ1-5; D uncertain. The CDR3 is 13 amino acids. CDR1 and CDR2 from the germline V gene are SGHAT and FQNNGV. The CDR3 protein is CASSFSPNQPHHF. As DNA, the CDR3 is TGTGCCAGCAGCTTTAGCCCTAATCAGCCCCATCATTTT.

J is TRBJ2-1 and V is TRBV7-2, with TRBD2 as a possible D gene (5 bases). The CDR3 covers 13 residues. Germline CDR1 SGHTA, CDR2 FQGNSA. Trimming took off 0 bases at V and 8 bases at J, with 8 bases between the two ends. The DNA of the CDR3 is TGTGCCAGCAGCTTAGCGACTAAACATGAGCAGTTCTTC. Translating gives CASSLATKHEQFF.

There are a few counts of this clonotype. This sequence joins TRBV29-1 and TRBJ1-1, with TRBD1 as a possible D gene (5 bases). Germline CDR1 reads SQVTM; CDR2 reads ANQGSEA. V was cut by 4 bases and J by 5 bases, with 11 bases left in between. This CDR3 contains 12 residues. The CDR3 DNA reads as TGCAGCGTTGGCGCAGGGAGGACTGAAGCTTTCTTT. Translation: CSVGAGRTEAFF.

This clonotype was counted only a few times. The V and J genes are TRBV29-1 and TRBJ1-6, with unresolved D. This CDR3 is 18 amino acids long. Germline V CDR1 and CDR2: SQVTM, ANQGSEA. The V and J ends lost 4 bases and 0 bases respectively, with 19 bases between them. The CDR3 here is CSVALESVLSSYNSPLHF. The CDR3 DNA sequence: TGCAGCGTTGCCCTGGAGTCTGTATTGAGCTCCTATAATTCACCCCTCCACTTT.

V and J are TRBV14 and TRBJ2-1; D might be TRBD2 (6 bases). Germline V gene lookup returns CDR1 SGHDN and CDR2 FVKESK. V shed 1 base and J shed 10 bases, with 14 bases lying between them. The CDR3 has 14 amino acids. The CDR3 coding sequence is TGTGCCAGCAGCCAAGGTGGAGGGGTAGAGGAGCAGTTCTTC. As protein: CASSQGGGVEEQFF.

The genes are TRBV29-1 and TRBJ2-2, with TRBD1 as a possible D gene (5 bases). Germline CDR1 is SQVTM and CDR2 is ANQGSEA. The CDR3 is 16 amino acids. The V end lost 0 bases, the J end lost 0 bases, and 11 bases lay between the germline ends. The CDR3 nucleotides read TGCAGCGTTGAAGATAAATCGACAGCGAACACCGGGGAGCTGTTTTTT. This gives the protein CSVEDKSTANTGELFF.

This clonotype was observed a handful of times. The chain links TRBV29-1 to TRBJ1-2, with unresolved D. CDR1 is SQVTM and CDR2 is ANQGSEA in the germline V gene. This CDR3 comprises 13 residues. The V gene lost 2 bases and the J gene lost 3 bases, with 10 bases spanning the gap. The CDR3 sequence is CSVESREDYGYTF. The CDR3 DNA reads as TGCAGCGTTGAATCGCGGGAGGACTATGGCTACACCTTC.

This clonotype was found a few times. The chain couples TRBV29-1 to TRBJ1-3; weak D call: TRBD1 (5 bases). Germline V lookup: CDR1 SQVTM, CDR2 ANQGSEA. CDR3 length equals 16 residues. V dropped 1 base and J dropped 0 bases, with 13 bases sitting between them. CDR3 bases: TGCAGCGTTGAAGGGCGCACGGACAACTCTGGAAACACCATATATTTT. This gives the protein CSVEGRTDNSGNTIYF.

The sample holds a few counts of this clonotype. CDR3 amino acids: CASSPPWYTEAFF. The CDR3 coding sequence is TGTGCCAGCTCACCACCGTGGTACACTGAAGCTTTCTTT. The chain couples TRBV18 to TRBJ1-1; D not resolved. CDR1 KGHSH and CDR2 LQKENI come from the germline V gene. Trimming removed 0 bases from V and 3 bases from J, with 5 bases in between. CDR3 length: 13 residues.

This chain links TRBV19 with TRBJ2-7; a weak D match, TRBD2 (6 bases). V was pared by 5 bases and J by 2 bases, with 13 bases between. From germline, CDR1 is LNHDA and CDR2 SQIVND (reference sequence). This CDR3 spans 14 amino acids. The CDR3 DNA reads as TGTGCCAGTAGTGTGGCCGGGGGTCCCTACGAGCAGTACTTC. Residues: CASSVAGGPYEQYF.